The 10 T cell receptor beta chains in this list originate from one sample, sequenced in a study of PD-1 blockade in mismatch repair-deficient tumors. The assay was immunoSEQ multiplex PCR, and TCRdb's table has in-frame clones only and misses some. Counted here are approximately 63,000 clones, around 89% occurring once; the ten biggest clones make up approximately 13%. This material consisted of peripheral blood, taken 52 weeks after starting pembrolizumab. The receptors originated from an adult with mismatch repair-deficient cancer.

In DNA form, the CDR3 reads TGCGCCAGCAGCTTGTGGGACAGGGGTACCTACGAGCAGTACTTC. It codes for CASSLWDRGTYEQYF. The chain employs TRBV5-1 and TRBJ2-7; TRBD1 matches 10 bases. The V gene end was trimmed by 1 base and the J gene end by 2 bases; junction bases not matched to a gene: 3. Germline CDR1 reads SGHRS; CDR2 reads YFSETQ. The CDR3 length is 15 residues.

This clone was seen more than once but under ten times. V and J are TRBV7-9 and TRBJ2-7; D unclear. Trimming took off 5 bases at V and 5 bases at J, with 10 bases between the two ends. The CDR3 is made up of 12 amino acids. The germline CDR1 and CDR2 sequences are SEHNR and FQNEAQ (reference sequence). This chain's CDR3 is CASSDVGHEQYF. CDR3 sequence (DNA): TGTGCCAGCAGCGATGTCGGGCACGAGCAGTACTTC.

The rearrangement joins TRBV29-1 to TRBJ2-3; 8 nucleotides match TRBD2. The CDR3 extends over 15 amino acids. The junction had 14 bases not matched to a gene; V was cut back by 6 bases and J by 6 bases. Germline CDR1 and CDR2: SQVTM and ANQGSEA. The CDR3 reads CSVHGNGRAGDTQYF. For the CDR3, the DNA is TGCAGCGTCCACGGTAACGGGAGGGCCGGGGATACGCAGTATTTT.

The rearrangement uses TRBV6-6 and TRBJ2-7; D may match TRBD1 or TRBD2 (6 bases each). Looked up from germline, CDR1 is MNHNY and CDR2 is SVGAGI (reference sequence). Trimming left V 2 bases short and J 2 bases short, with 13 bases between. This CDR3 is 15 amino acids long. The CDR3 sequence: CASSYGGGRTYEQYF. Here the CDR3 DNA reads TGTGCCAGCAGTTACGGAGGGGGACGGACCTACGAGCAGTACTTC.

This rearrangement joins TRBV4-1 to TRBJ1-1; 7 nucleotides agree with TRBD1. V was pared by 3 bases and J by 0 bases, with 10 bases of the junction left unmatched. CDR3 length: 17 residues. The germline V gene encodes CDR1 MGHRA and CDR2 YSYEKL. The CDR3 here is CASSHHPGQHMNTEAFF. The CDR3 nucleotides are TGCGCCAGCAGCCACCATCCGGGACAGCACATGAACACTGAAGCTTTCTTT.

V usage is TRBV7-8 and J usage is TRBJ2-5; D perhaps matches TRBD1 (5 bases). Per germline, CDR1 SGHVS and CDR2 FQNEAQ. CDR3 length equals 14 residues. Deletions cut 1 base from V and 2 bases from J, with 8 bases between. CDR3 amino acids: CASSLGQNQETQYF. CDR3 DNA sequence: TGTGCCAGCAGCTTAGGACAGAATCAAGAGACCCAGTACTTC.

This chain uses TRBV7-9 with TRBJ2-3; weak D call: TRBD1 (5 bases). Germline V gene lookup returns CDR1 SEHNR and CDR2 FQNEAQ (reference sequence). The CDR3 length is 15 residues. Trimming pared 3 bases from V and 1 base from J, leaving 11 bases between. The CDR3 region is CASSFLQAGTDTQYF. The CDR3 nucleotides read TGTGCCAGCAGCTTTTTACAGGCCGGCACAGATACGCAGTATTTT.

The count of this clone is one. The chain joins TRBV6-5 to TRBJ1-5, with D possibly matching TRBD1 (6 bases). The germline gives CDR1 MNHEY, CDR2 SVGAGI. Trimming pared 2 bases from V and 5 bases from J, leaving 13 bases between. This CDR3 region has 15 residues. CDR3 DNA: TGTGCCAGCAGTTACGATCACAGGGACCATCAGCCCCAGCATTTT. It yields the protein CASSYDHRDHQPQHF.

This sequence joins TRBV28 and TRBJ1-1; 9 bases align to TRBD1. The V gene's germline CDR1 is MDHEN and CDR2 SYDVKM. This CDR3 region has 14 residues. After removal of 6 bases from V and 5 bases from J, the junction contained 7 bases not matched to a gene. The CDR3 spells CASSGPGQGTEAFF. As DNA, the CDR3 is TGTGCCAGCAGCGGACCGGGACAGGGTACTGAAGCTTTCTTT.

This sequence joins TRBV7-8 and TRBJ2-5; 9 bases are shared with TRBD1. The CDR3 is 15 amino acids. The V and J ends lost 5 bases and 3 bases, in that order; junction bases with no gene match: 7. The germline V gene has CDR1 SGHVS and CDR2 FQNEAQ. This chain's CDR3 is CASSPPRTGEETQYF. The DNA of the CDR3 is TGTGCCAGCAGCCCGCCGAGGACAGGGGAAGAGACCCAGTACTTC.